This is a list of T cell receptor beta chains from one sample in a study of neurological immune-mediated disorders. TCRdb redid the calling of the 5' RACE reads with MiXCR, one entry per CDR3 protein. Among about 70,000 distinct CDR3 sequences, roughly 5% were seen once, and the ten largest hold around 5.3%. Specimen: PBMCs. The source is a human donor with multiple sclerosis. The donor label of this sample is uncertain. Each CDR3 is given with its conserved first and last residue. The order of the fields is J gene, CDR3 length, D gene, V gene, clone size, CDR3 DNA, CDR3 protein. D genes are given only for firm matches. Only some rows state a clone size, as once, few, many or a class for expanded clones.

TRBJ2-1 16 . TRBV5-4 many TGTGCCAGCAGCTTGGGAGGAAGGGGGTCCTACAATGAGCAGTTCTTC CASSLGGRGSYNEQFF
TRBJ1-1 13 TRBD1 TRBV5-1 many TGCGCCAGCAGCTTGGCCGGGAAACAGGGGGCTTTCTTT CASSLAGKQGAFF
TRBJ2-3 14 . TRBV20-1 many TGCAGTGCTAGAGATCCCCTTTCCACAGATACGCAGTATTTT CSARDPLSTDTQYF
TRBJ2-7 14 . TRBV2 many TGTGCCAGCAGCCTCAGGACAGGCGGGGACGAGCAGTACTTC CASSLRTGGDEQYF
TRBJ2-5 12 . TRBV3-1 many TGTGCCAGCAGCGATGACCCAGAGACCCAGTACTTC CASSDDPETQYF
TRBJ1-5 15 TRBD1 TRBV20-1 many TGCAGTGCTAGGACAGGGGGATCCGGCTTGGGCCCCCAGCATTTT CSARTGGSGLGPQHF
TRBJ2-7 14 . TRBV5-5 few TGTGCCAGCAGCTTGAGCCGGGGGGCCCACGAGCAGTACTTC CASSLSRGAHEQYF
TRBJ1-1 12 . TRBV24-1 . TGTGCCACCAGTACAGGGAACACTGAAGCTTTCTTT CATSTGNTEAFF
TRBJ2-7 17 . TRBV5-5 many TGTGCCAGCAGCTTGGCCTCCGCGAGGGGGTTTAGTTACGAGCAGTACTTC CASSLASARGFSYEQYF
TRBJ2-1 19 TRBD2 TRBV7-9 many TGTGCCAGCAGCTTAGTGGGGCCTACTAGCGGGGGGGCCAACAATGAGCAGTTCTTC CASSLVGPTSGGANNEQFF
TRBJ1-2 15 TRBD1 TRBV6-5 many TGTGCCAGCAGTTCCTTCTCGACAGGGAAATTGCGCTACACCTTC CASSSFSTGKLRYTF
TRBJ1-2 15 TRBD1 TRBV27 many TGTGCCAGCAGTCCGTCCCGGGACAGAAGAGGTGGCTACACCTTC CASSPSRDRRGGYTF
TRBJ2-7 14 TRBD1 TRBV5-1 many TGCGCCAGCAGCTCAACAGGGGGGTCAATCGAGCAGTACTTC CASSSTGGSIEQYF
TRBJ2-7 14 . TRBV4-1 few TGCACCAGCAGCCCCCACAGGGCCCCCTACGAGCAGTACTTC CTSSPHRAPYEQYF
TRBJ2-7 15 TRBD1 TRBV7-8 many TGTGCCAGCAGACAGACAGGGGTACTTTCCCACGAGCAGTACTTC CASRQTGVLSHEQYF
TRBJ1-1 12 . TRBV5-6 many TGTGCCAGCAGCTTCTGGAACACTGAAGCTTTCTTT CASSFWNTEAFF
TRBJ1-2 16 TRBD1 TRBV20-1 many TGCAGTGCTAGAATGGGACAGATACTCTCTAACTATGGCTACACCTTC CSARMGQILSNYGYTF
TRBJ2-7 14 TRBD1 TRBV10-3 many TGTGCCATCAGGGATGGACAGGGGGCTTACGAGCAGTACTTC CAIRDGQGAYEQYF
TRBJ2-1 14 TRBD1 TRBV29-1 many TGCAGCGTTGTGCTGGGACAGGGGTACGATGAGCAGTTCTTC CSVVLGQGYDEQFF
TRBJ1-2 13 TRBD1 TRBV5-1 many TGCGCCAGACCGGGACAGGGATTCGATGGCTACACCTTC CARPGQGFDGYTF
TRBJ2-7 14 TRBD1 TRBV7-9 many TGTGCCAGCAGCGAGGGGGCGAGGGCCTACGAGCAGTACTTC CASSEGARAYEQYF
TRBJ2-1 13 . TRBV7-3 many TGTGCCAGCAGCTCCCCAGCTTCCAATGAGCAGTTCTTC CASSSPASNEQFF
TRBJ2-7 15 TRBD1 TRBV5-1 many TGCGCCAGCAGTCCCAGACAGGGGGCCTCCTACGAGCAGTACTTC CASSPRQGASYEQYF